The 14 T cell receptor beta chains below all came from one sample that was sequenced in a study of metastatic and nonmetastatic thyroid tumors. TCRdb re-called the PCR reads through MiXCR. The profile shows approximately 13,000 clones, roughly 29% of them singletons. Prior to thyroid surgery, none of the patients had received any treatment. The sample was blood. The receptors here all came from a female donor with papillary thyroid cancer or a benign thyroid nodule (not recorded which). Some clones in this sample may be carry-over from other donors' samples.

Relative to its sample, this clone is medium-sized. The V call is TRBV18, the J call TRBJ2-2; the match to TRBD1 covers 7 bases. CDR3 size: 15 residues. V lost 2 bases to trimming and J lost 3 bases; unmatched junction nucleotides: 3. CDR1 and CDR2 (germline): KGHSH, LQKENI. CDR3 DNA: TGTGCCAGCTCACCAACAGGGGCAGACACCGGGGAGCTGTTTTTT. Its translation: CASSPTGADTGELFF. The whole variable domain, remainder taken from reference TRBV18 and TRBJ2-2, is NAGVMQNPRHLVRRRGQEARLRCSPMKGHSHVYWYRQLPEEGLKFMVYLQKENIIDESGMPKERFSAEFPKEGPSILRIQQVVRGDSAAYFCASSPTGADTGELFFGEGSRLTVL.

This clone is medium-sized (0.01 to 0.1%) by share. V is TRBV20-1 and J is TRBJ2-1; TRBD2 aligns across 10 bases. This CDR3 is built from 14 residues. Germline V lookup: CDR1 DFQATT, CDR2 SNEGSKA (reference sequence). V lost 5 bases, J lost 6 bases, and 7 bases stayed unmatched. The CDR3 DNA reads as TGCAGTGCTGCGAGCGGGGGGGGGCCCAATGAGCAGTTCTTC. It translates to CSAASGGGPNEQFF.

J is TRBJ1-4 and V is TRBV15; no clear D gene. V was clipped by 2 bases and J by 0 bases, with 4 bases between them. Germline V CDR1 and CDR2: LNHNV, YYDKDF (reference sequence). This CDR3 spans 14 amino acids. The CDR3, as DNA: TGTGCCACCAGCAGATTAGCAACTAATGAAAAACTGTTTTTT. Its protein product is CATSRLATNEKLFF.

By proportion, this clone is medium-sized. The chain couples TRBV6-1 to TRBJ1-2, with 12 bases fitting TRBD1. Germline CDR1 is MNHNS and CDR2 is SASEGT. V lost 7 bases, J lost 4 bases, and 10 bases stayed unmatched. CDR3 length equals 16 residues. The CDR3 DNA is TGTGCCAGCACCCCCCGAGGGACAGGGGGCTTCTATGGCTACACCTTC. This sequence encodes CASTPRGTGGFYGYTF.

Within the sample, this clone is medium-sized. The chain recombines TRBV9 with TRBJ2-7; D may be TRBD2 (6 bases). V was trimmed by 2 bases and J by 4 bases, leaving 16 bases between them. This CDR3 has 15 residues. From germline, CDR1 is SGDLS and CDR2 YYNGEE. The CDR3 here is CASSVASERGYEQYF. The CDR3 coding sequence is TGTGCCAGCAGCGTGGCTAGCGAGAGGGGTTACGAGCAGTACTTC.

This clone ranks as medium-sized (0.01 to 0.1%). The chain carries TRBV12-3 or TRBV12-4 and TRBJ1-6; D is ambiguous. Trimming took off 2 bases at V and 6 bases at J, with 11 bases between the two ends. This CDR3 is built from 15 residues. The CDR3 region is CASSLSAGVNSPLHF. The CDR3 DNA reads TGTGCCAGCAGTTTATCCGCGGGAGTTAATTCACCCCTCCACTTT.

This clone was detected a few times. The chain uses TRBV6-1 and TRBJ2-7; D might be TRBD1 (5 bases). The V gene's germline CDR1 is MNHNS and CDR2 SASEGT. This CDR3 is 13 amino acids long. V was clipped by 6 bases and J by 2 bases, with 11 bases between them. The CDR3: CASRKDKTYEQYV. Written as DNA, the CDR3 is TGTGCCAGCAGGAAGGACAAAACCTACGAGCAGTACGTC.

This clone was counted many times. The rearrangement joins TRBV5-6 to TRBJ2-7; 7 positions match TRBD1. Unmatched junction bases numbered 6, after V lost 7 bases and J lost 2 bases. In germline, CDR1 is SGHDT, CDR2 YYEEEE. This CDR3 region has 13 residues. The CDR3: CASLRTGAYEQYF. The CDR3 DNA sequence: TGTGCCAGCCTCCGGACAGGAGCCTACGAGCAGTACTTC. Drawing the rest from reference TRBV5-6 and TRBJ2-7, the complete variable domain is DAGVTQSPTHLIKTRGQQVTLRCSPKSGHDTVSWYQQALGQGPQFIFQYYEEEERQRGNFPDRFSGHQFPNYSSELNVNALLLGDSALYLCASLRTGAYEQYFGPGTRLTVT.

The rearrangement uses TRBV11-2 and TRBJ1-2; no definite D call. Per germline, CDR1 SGHAT and CDR2 FQNNGV. The CDR3 contains 14 residues. V was trimmed by 0 bases and J by 8 bases, leaving 13 bases between them. CDR3 in DNA: TGTGCCAGCAGCTTAGATTTGAGGCTATGGGGCTACACCTTC. The encoded protein is CASSLDLRLWGYTF.

This clone is categorized as medium-sized. V and J are TRBV6-2 or TRBV6-3 and TRBJ2-7; 10 bases are a match to TRBD1. V lost 3 bases to trimming and J lost 1 base; unmatched junction nucleotides: 3. This CDR3 is 15 amino acids long. CDR1 and CDR2 from the germline V gene are MNHEY and SVGEGT. The CDR3 loop reads CASSYGTGASYEQYF. CDR3 in DNA: TGTGCCAGCAGTTATGGGACAGGGGCTTCCTACGAGCAGTACTTC.

This clone appeared a few times. The junction differs from germline at one of its ends, possibly a read error. The V call is TRBV30, the J call TRBJ2-1; D unclear. The CDR3 totals 11 residues. Germline-derived CDR1 and CDR2 are GTSNPN and SVGIG (reference sequence). The CDR3 protein is CDWSVPGEQLF. CDR3 in DNA: TGTGACTGGAGTGTACCCGGTGAGCAGTTATTC.

This clone was counted ten times or more. This specimen includes other DNA sequences encoding the same CDR3. V and J are TRBV5-1 and TRBJ2-5; 7 bases match TRBD1. Germline V gives CDR1 SGHRS, CDR2 YFSETQ. J gave up 1 base and V 6 bases, and 3 bases lay outside the gene matches. The CDR3 covers 13 residues. CDR3 sequence: CASNDRVQETQYF. CDR3 in DNA: TGCGCCAGCAATGACAGGGTCCAAGAGACCCAGTACTTC.

This clone appeared many times. V is TRBV5-6 and J is TRBJ1-6; the D is unclear. The CDR3 covers 15 residues. Trimming left V 0 bases short and J 7 bases short, with 11 bases between. CDR1 SGHDT and CDR2 YYEEEE come from the germline V gene. The DNA of the CDR3 is TGTGCCAGCAGCTTGGAGAGAGGGATGAATTCACCCCTCCACTTT. Protein: CASSLERGMNSPLHF.

This clone was recorded a few times. This chain links TRBV6-1 with TRBJ1-1; D uncertain. Per the germline V gene, CDR1 is MNHNS and CDR2 is SASEGT. This CDR3 has 14 amino acids. Trimming shortened V by 6 bases and J by 0 bases, and 11 bases separated the two germline ends. The CDR3 DNA is TGTGCCAGCAGCTCGACATACATGAACACTGAAGCTTTCTTT. Translation: CASSSTYMNTEAFF.